This TCR beta chain was sequenced for a study of blood T cell repertoires in COVID-19. Whole-study context: Sites in the United States, Italy and Spain provided acute and convalescent COVID-19 samples. Sources were T cells, B-cell-depleted T cells, or PBMCs; the material itself was cDNA or gDNA.

Germline V gene sequence: CDR1 MDHEN, CDR2 SYDVKM. The CDR3 extends over 15 amino acids. The V end lost 5 bases, the J end lost 0 bases, and 14 bases lay between the germline ends. In the original analysis: Reference gene primer amplification in the assay estimated nucleated cell counts. Libraries were prepared by immunoSEQ multiplex PCR; TCRdb keeps only in-frame clonotypes and omits some of them. V and J calls and clone size are those listed in that table; D and trimming were worked out from the DNA. Of approximately 260,000 clones listed, approximately 87% are singletons. The source is a human donor in a cohort sampled during active COVID-19. The chain is built from TRBV28 and TRBJ2-7; a weak D match, TRBD2 (6 bases). Sequenced sample: peripheral blood. Written as DNA, the CDR3 is TGTGCCAGCAGTGCGGGGATGGGGAGCTCCTACGAGCAGTACTTC. This translates into CASSAGMGSSYEQYF.